The T cell receptor (beta chain) described here comes from a study of early T cells in non-severe SARS-CoV-2 infection. Overall study: Sequencing input comprised bulk RNA from unsorted whole blood; chain pairing was not available.

The germline V gene has CDR1 MNHNY and CDR2 SVGAGI (reference sequence). V was pared by 5 bases and J by 1 base, with 11 bases between. The length of the CDR3 is 14 residues. Overall study findings and caveats: Clonotype matching in VDJdb favored anti-spike CD8 responses and did not capture private and CD4 specificities.

This clonotype was recorded many times. Its antigen is still unknown. Each single cDNA molecule received a unique molecular identifier. TCRdb itself ran the 5' RACE reads through MiXCR, one entry per CDR3 protein. Here the sample spans 35,000 to 45,000 distinct CDR3 sequences, less than 6.5% being singletons. This specimen was whole blood, taken at baseline. V is TRBV6-6 and J is TRBJ1-1; D is possibly TRBD1 (5 bases). This clonotype originated in an adult who was a healthcare worker with PCR-confirmed SARS-CoV-2 infection or an uninfected control (not recorded which). The DNA of the CDR3 is TGTGCCAGCAGTGGCGGACACACGAACACTGAAGCTTTCTTT. Translation: CASSGGHTNTEAFF.